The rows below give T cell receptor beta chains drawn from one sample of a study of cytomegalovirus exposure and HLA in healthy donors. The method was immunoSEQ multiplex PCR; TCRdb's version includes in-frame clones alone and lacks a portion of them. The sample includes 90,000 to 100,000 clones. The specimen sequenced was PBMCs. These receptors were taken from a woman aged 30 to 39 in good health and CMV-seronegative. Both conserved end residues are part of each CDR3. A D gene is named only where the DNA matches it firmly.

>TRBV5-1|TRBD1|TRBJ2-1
CASSFSEGARDEQFF
TGCGCCAGCAGCTTTTCAGAGGGGGCGAGAGATGAGCAGTTCTTC
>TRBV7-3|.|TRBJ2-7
CASSVGLGDSYEQYF
TGTGCCAGCAGCGTAGGTCTCGGGGACTCCTACGAGCAGTACTTC
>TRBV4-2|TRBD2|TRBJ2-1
CASSQDLLSGRDSYNEQFF
TGTGCCAGCAGCCAAGATCTTTTGAGCGGGAGGGATTCCTACAATGAGCAGTTCTTC
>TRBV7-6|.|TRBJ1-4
CASSLGLRGGREKLFF
TGTGCCAGCAGCTTAGGTTTGCGGGGAGGAAGGGAAAAACTGTTTTTT
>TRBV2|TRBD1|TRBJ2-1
CASSGDFGTGDNNEQFF
TGTGCCAGCAGTGGAGATTTTGGGACAGGGGATAACAATGAGCAGTTCTTC
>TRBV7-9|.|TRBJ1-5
CASSLTGESHSNQPQHF
TGTGCCAGCAGCTTAACAGGAGAATCCCATAGCAATCAGCCCCAGCATTTT
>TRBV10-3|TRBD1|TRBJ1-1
CAITRTHQGVNTEAFF
TGTGCCATCACCCGAACCCATCAGGGGGTGAACACTGAAGCTTTCTTT
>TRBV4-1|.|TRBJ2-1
CASSQARTLNEQFF
TGCGCCAGCAGCCAAGCTAGGACACTTAATGAGCAGTTCTTC
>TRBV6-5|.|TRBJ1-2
CASSYKGQGIYGYTF
TGTGCCAGCAGTTACAAAGGGCAGGGGATATATGGCTACACCTTC
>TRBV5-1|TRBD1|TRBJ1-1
CASSWASGQGLRNTEAFF
TGCGCCAGCAGCTGGGCTTCGGGACAGGGGTTGAGGAACACTGAAGCTTTCTTT
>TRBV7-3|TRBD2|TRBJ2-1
CASSLSGGRASEQFF
TGTGCCAGCAGCTTAAGTGGCGGGAGGGCCTCCGAACAGTTCTTC
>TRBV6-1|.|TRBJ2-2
CASSENRVTGELFF
TGTGCCAGCAGTGAAAACAGGGTTACCGGGGAGCTGTTTTTT
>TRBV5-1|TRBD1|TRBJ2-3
CASSTGTGDDTQYF
TGCGCCAGCAGCACCGGGACAGGGGACGATACGCAGTATTTT
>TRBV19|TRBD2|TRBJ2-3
CASSIGGGRISPTQYF
TGTGCCAGTAGTATAGGAGGCGGGAGGATTTCTCCTACGCAGTATTTT
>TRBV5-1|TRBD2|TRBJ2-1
CASSLAGLAASQYNEQFF
TGCGCCAGCAGCTTGGCAGGTCTAGCGGCATCCCAATACAATGAGCAGTTCTTC
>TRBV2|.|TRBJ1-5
CASSPTGSNQPQHF
TGTGCCAGCAGTCCGACGGGTAGCAATCAGCCCCAGCATTTT
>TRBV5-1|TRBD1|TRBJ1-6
CASSDRDRGYSPLHF
TGCGCCAGCAGCGACCGGGACAGGGGTTACTCACCCCTCCACTTT
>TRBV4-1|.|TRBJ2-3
CASSPYQQGDTQYF
TGCGCCAGCAGCCCCTATCAGCAGGGAGATACGCAGTATTTT
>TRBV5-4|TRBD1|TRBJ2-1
CASNPETGLNEQFF
TGTGCCAGCAACCCTGAGACAGGGTTAAATGAGCAGTTCTTC
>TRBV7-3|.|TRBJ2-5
CASSFRGGGRETQYF
TGTGCCAGCAGCTTCCGTGGGGGGGGCCGGGAGACCCAGTACTTC
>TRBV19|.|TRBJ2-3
CASSTLANYDTQYF
TGTGCCAGTAGTACCCTAGCTAATTACGATACGCAGTATTTT
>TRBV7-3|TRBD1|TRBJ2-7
CASSVNRGPYEQYF
TGTGCCAGCAGCGTAAACAGGGGACCCTACGAGCAGTACTTC
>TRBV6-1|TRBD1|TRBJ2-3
CASSVNPRDRGVADTQYF
TGTGCCAGCAGTGTAAACCCCCGGGACAGGGGAGTCGCAGATACGCAGTATTTT
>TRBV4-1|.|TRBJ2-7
CASSQDGDEQYF
TGCGCCAGCAGCCAAGACGGGGACGAGCAGTACTTC
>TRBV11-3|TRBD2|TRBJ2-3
CASSGGRGGGLITDTQYF
TGTGCCAGCAGCGGGGGAAGGGGCGGGGGGCTGATCACAGATACGCAGTATTTT
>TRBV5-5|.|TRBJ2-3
CASSLNPGNTDTQYF
TGTGCCAGCAGCTTAAACCCGGGGAACACAGATACGCAGTATTTT
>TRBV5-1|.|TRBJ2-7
CASSLTGSYEQYF
TGCGCCAGCAGCTTGACGGGATCCTACGAGCAGTACTTC
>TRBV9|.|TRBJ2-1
CASSVTQGGSYNEQFF
TGTGCCAGCAGCGTAACCCAGGGGGGCTCCTACAATGAGCAGTTCTTC
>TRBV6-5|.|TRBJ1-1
CASSLQGLMNTEAFF
TGTGCCAGCAGCTTACAGGGCCTAATGAACACTGAAGCTTTCTTT
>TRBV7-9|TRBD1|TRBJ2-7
CASSSGTAIYEQYF
TGTGCCAGCAGCTCCGGGACAGCGATCTACGAGCAGTACTTC
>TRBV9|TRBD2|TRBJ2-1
CASSVRTSGAEQFF
TGTGCCAGCAGCGTGAGGACTAGCGGAGCTGAGCAGTTCTTC
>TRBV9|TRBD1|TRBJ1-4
CASSPPASTGVGEKLFF
TGTGCCAGCAGCCCACCCGCTTCGACAGGGGTCGGTGAAAAACTGTTTTTT
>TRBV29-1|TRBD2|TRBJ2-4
CSVGLAGGPNIQYF
TGCAGCGTAGGACTAGCGGGAGGGCCAAACATTCAGTACTTC
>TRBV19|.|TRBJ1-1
CASSILTGRTEAFF
TGTGCCAGTAGTATACTAACAGGGCGGACTGAAGCTTTCTTT
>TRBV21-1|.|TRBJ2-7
CASSKDGGIYRYEQYF
TGTGCCAGCAGCAAAGATGGAGGGATCTATAGATACGAGCAGTACTTC
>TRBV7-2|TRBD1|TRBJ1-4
CASSLQGQFNEKLFF
TGTGCCAGCAGCTTACAGGGACAGTTTAATGAAAAACTGTTTTTT
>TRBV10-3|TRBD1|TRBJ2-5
CAISESGPGTGFQETQYF
TGTGCCATCAGTGAGTCAGGTCCGGGGACAGGATTTCAAGAGACCCAGTACTTC
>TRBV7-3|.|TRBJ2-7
CASSLQGRYEQYF
TGTGCCAGCAGCTTACAGGGAAGGTACGAGCAGTACTTC
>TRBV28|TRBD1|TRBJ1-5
CASRQQGANQPQHF
TGTGCCAGCAGACAACAGGGGGCGAATCAGCCCCAGCATTTT
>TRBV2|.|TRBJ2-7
CASEKWGDEQYF
TGTGCCAGCGAGAAATGGGGAGACGAGCAGTACTTC
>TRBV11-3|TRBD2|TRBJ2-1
CASSPRTSNNEQFF
TGTGCCAGCAGCCCTAGGACTAGCAACAATGAGCAGTTCTTC
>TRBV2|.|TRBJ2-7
CASSEFSRSSYEQYF
TGTGCCAGCAGTGAATTTAGTCGGAGCTCCTACGAGCAGTACTTC
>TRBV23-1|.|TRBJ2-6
CASPKQGAGANVLTF
TGCGCCAGCCCCAAACAAGGAGCTGGGGCCAACGTCCTGACTTTC
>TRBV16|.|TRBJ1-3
CASSQRDSSGNTIYF
TGTGCCAGCAGCCAACGTGACAGTTCTGGAAACACCATATATTTT
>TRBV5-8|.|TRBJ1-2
CASSLLKPNYGYTF
TGTGCCAGCAGCTTACTAAAACCTAACTATGGCTACACCTTC
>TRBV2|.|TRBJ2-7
CASRGTTGDYEQYF
TGTGCCAGCAGGGGTACAACGGGAGACTACGAGCAGTACTTC
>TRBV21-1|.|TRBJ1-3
CASSTWVGVITGSGNTIYF
TGTGCCAGCAGCACTTGGGTAGGGGTCATTACGGGCTCTGGAAACACCATATATTTT
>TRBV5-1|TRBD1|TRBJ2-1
CASQQGQANEQFF
TGCGCCAGCCAGCAGGGACAGGCCAATGAGCAGTTCTTC
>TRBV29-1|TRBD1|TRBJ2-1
CSVVQGANEQFF
TGCAGCGTTGTACAGGGGGCGAATGAGCAGTTCTTC
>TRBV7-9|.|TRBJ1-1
CASSLNTEAFF
TGTGCCAGCAGCCTCAACACTGAAGCTTTCTTT
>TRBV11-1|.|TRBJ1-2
CASSLVGGHPGYGYTF
TGTGCCAGCAGCTTAGTCGGCGGCCACCCGGGCTATGGCTACACCTTC
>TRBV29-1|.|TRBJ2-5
CSVEDSQETQYF
TGCAGCGTTGAAGACTCCCAAGAGACCCAGTACTTC
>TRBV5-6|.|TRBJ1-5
CASSLVQDNQPQHF
TGTGCCAGCAGCTTGGTTCAGGACAATCAGCCCCAGCATTTT
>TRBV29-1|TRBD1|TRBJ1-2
CSAPDRNYGYTF
TGCAGCGCCCCGGACAGGAACTATGGCTACACCTTC